This TCR beta chain was recovered during a study of shared clonotypes between healthy human individuals. Repertoires were generated with immunoSEQ multiplex PCR, while TCRdb's copy carries only in-frame clones and drops some. The repertoire holds hundreds of thousands of clones, under 80% seen once, with about 1.7% in the top ten. After removal of 0 bases from V and 5 bases from J, the junction contained 9 bases not matched to a gene. The CDR3 runs to 16 residues. The clonotype originates from a woman aged 25 to 39 in good health. The chain has TRBV23-1 and TRBJ2-7; 8 bases are shared with TRBD1. TRBV23-1 is an ORF, with its function uncertain. The sequenced sample consisted of memory CD4+ T cells sorted from blood. Subset of the sample: CD45RA-negative fraction. The CDR3 region is CASSQSHSRTGNEQYF. As DNA, the CDR3 is TGCGCCAGCAGTCAATCCCATTCTCGGACAGGGAACGAGCAGTACTTC.